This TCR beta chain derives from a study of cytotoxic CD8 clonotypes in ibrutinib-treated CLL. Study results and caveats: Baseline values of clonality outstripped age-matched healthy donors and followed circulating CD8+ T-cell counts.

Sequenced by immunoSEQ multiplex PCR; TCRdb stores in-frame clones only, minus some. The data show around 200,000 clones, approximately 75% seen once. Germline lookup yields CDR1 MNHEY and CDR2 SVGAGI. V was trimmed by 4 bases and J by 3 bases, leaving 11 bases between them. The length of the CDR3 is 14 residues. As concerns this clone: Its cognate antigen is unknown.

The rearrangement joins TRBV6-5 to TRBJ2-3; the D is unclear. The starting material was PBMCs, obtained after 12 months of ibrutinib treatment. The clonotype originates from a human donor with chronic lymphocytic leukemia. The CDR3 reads CASSFQDVTDTQYF. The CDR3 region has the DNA TGTGCCAGCAGTTTTCAGGACGTGACAGATACGCAGTATTTT.